Presented here are 29 T cell receptor beta chains from one specimen sequenced in a study of blood T cells in healthy people across ages. Using a J-beta primer mix together with a sample-barcoded 5' primer, a second PCR was run for roughly 6 to 12 cycles. Each CDR3 protein gets one entry after TCRdb re-called the 5' RACE reads with MiXCR. The repertoire consists of some 900,000 distinct CDR3 sequences, with about 48% occurring once and the leading ten covering 13%. Material: blood. The receptors were sampled from a man aged 30-40 years in good health.

In regard to this clonotype: A much more abundant neighbour one base away suggests this may be a read error. In DNA, the CDR3 is TGTGCCATCAGTGCTGGACAGGGGGTGGACGAGCAGTACTTC. Protein product: CAISAGQGVDEQYF. The rearrangement uses TRBV10-3 and TRBJ2-7, with 10 bases fitting TRBD1. Losses at the gene ends were 4 bases for V and 5 bases for J; bases not matched to a gene: 5. CDR3 length: 14 residues. CDR1 is ENHRY, CDR2 SYGVKD, per germline.

The chain links TRBV4-1 to TRBJ2-5; D remains unclear. Germline V lookup: CDR1 MGHRA, CDR2 YSYEKL. CDR3 length: 13 residues. Deletions cut 2 bases from V and 11 bases from J, with 15 bases between. This CDR3 is CASSQLPRQEQYF. DNA for the CDR3: TGCGCCAGCAGCCAATTGCCACGGCAGGAGCAGTACTTC.

The chain recombines TRBV18 with TRBJ2-7, with 10 nucleotides matching TRBD1. The germline V gene encodes CDR1 KGHSH and CDR2 LQKENI. With V trimmed by 5 bases and J by 6 bases, 7 bases remained unmatched. CDR3 length equals 14 residues. CDR3 protein: CASSVPGQGSEQYF. CDR3 nucleotides: TGTGCCAGCTCAGTCCCGGGACAGGGGTCCGAGCAGTACTTC.

This clonotype was detected once. This CDR3 reads CATDMGAGWTEAFF. The DNA for the CDR3 is TGTGCCACCGACATGGGGGCTGGTTGGACTGAAGCTTTCTTT. This rearrangement joins TRBV30 to TRBJ1-1, with D tentatively TRBD1 (6 bases). Germline CDR1 and CDR2: GTSNPN and SVGIG (reference sequence). V was pared by 8 bases and J by 5 bases, with 21 bases between. This CDR3 spans 14 amino acids.

The rearrangement joins TRBV5-1 to TRBJ1-3; weak D call: TRBD1 (5 bases). CDR1 and CDR2 from the germline V gene are SGHRS and YFSETQ. V was trimmed by 0 bases and J by 3 bases, leaving 13 bases between them. There are 16 residues in the CDR3. CDR3 nucleotide sequence: TGCGCCAGCAGCTTGGTTTATTCGGGGGATGGAAACACCATATATTTT. Translated: CASSLVYSGDGNTIYF.

This chain joins TRBV6-5 and TRBJ2-4; TRBD1 matches 8 bases. The CDR3 runs to 14 residues. Losses at the gene ends were 11 bases for V and 4 bases for J; bases not matched to a gene: 10. Germline V CDR1 and CDR2: MNHEY, SVGAGI. CDR3 sequence: CAGLTGTGKNIQYF. The CDR3 DNA follows: TGTGCCGGATTAACCGGGACAGGAAAAAACATTCAGTACTTC.

The CDR3 coding sequence is TGTGCCAGCAGCTCCGAGCTCCTAGCGGCGAGGACAGATACGCAGTATTTT. It yields the protein CASSSELLAARTDTQYF. The chain joins TRBV7-9 to TRBJ2-3; 7 bases fit TRBD2. Losses at the gene ends were 4 bases for V and 3 bases for J; bases not matched to a gene: 13. The germline gives CDR1 SEHNR, CDR2 FQNEAQ (reference sequence). This CDR3 contains 17 residues.

The J gene is TRBJ2-7, the V gene TRBV6-2 or TRBV6-3; D may be TRBD1 (5 bases). Trimming removed 6 bases from V and 5 bases from J, with 11 bases in between. This CDR3 is 12 amino acids long. Germline V gene data show CDR1 as MNHEY and CDR2 as SVGEGT. The CDR3 spells CASRGRGDEQYF. The CDR3 DNA is TGTGCCAGCAGAGGAAGGGGCGACGAGCAGTACTTC.

The genes are TRBV2 and TRBJ1-1; the D is unclear. The length of the CDR3 is 13 residues. V was trimmed by 0 bases and J by 5 bases, leaving 7 bases between them. The germline gives CDR1 SNHLY, CDR2 FYNNEI. In DNA form, the CDR3 reads TGTGCCAGCAGTGAAGCGCTTGCGACTGAAGCTTTCTTT. Translating it yields CASSEALATEAFF.

The table lists this clonotype with a few counts. The chain couples TRBV4-3 to TRBJ2-1, with D possibly being TRBD1 (5 bases). The germline V gene encodes CDR1 LGHNA and CDR2 YSLEER. The V end lost 0 bases, the J end lost 0 bases, and 9 bases lay between the germline ends. This CDR3 region has 16 residues. The CDR3 region is CASSQDGRDSYNEQFF. In DNA, the CDR3 is TGCGCCAGCAGCCAAGATGGCAGGGACTCCTACAATGAGCAGTTCTTC.

The chain employs TRBV6-1 and TRBJ2-1, with 7 bases identical to TRBD1. CDR1 and CDR2 (germline): MNHNS, SASEGT. V shed 0 bases, J shed 2 bases, and the junction held 4 bases outside the gene matches. This CDR3 spans 16 amino acids. CDR3 in DNA: TGTGCCAGCAGTGAAGCAAGGGGGCGCGCCTACAATGAGCAGTTCTTC. Amino acids: CASSEARGRAYNEQFF.

This clonotype was detected a few times. The J gene is TRBJ2-3, the V gene TRBV12-3 or TRBV12-4; D remains ambiguous. Trimming shortened V by 4 bases and J by 8 bases, and 7 bases separated the two germline ends. The CDR3 runs to 11 residues. The CDR3 DNA reads as TGTGCCAGCAGTTCTTCCCTTACGCAGTATTTT. As protein: CASSSSLTQYF.

V is TRBV3-1 and J is TRBJ1-1; D not resolved. From germline, CDR1 is LGHDT and CDR2 YNNKEL (reference sequence). The CDR3 covers 13 residues. Trimming took off 7 bases at V and 4 bases at J, with 13 bases between the two ends. Written as DNA, the CDR3 is TGTGCCAGCACCACTATCACGAGCACTGAAGCTTTCTTT. This translates into CASTTITSTEAFF.

This clonotype was counted many times. The chain combines TRBV18 with TRBJ1-4; 9 nucleotides agree with TRBD1. The CDR3 length is 14 residues. J was trimmed by 9 bases and V by 5 bases; bases with no gene match: 7. CDR1 KGHSH and CDR2 LQKENI come from the germline V gene. The CDR3 reads CASSVAGQGQKLFF. CDR3 nucleotides: TGTGCCAGCTCAGTTGCGGGACAGGGACAAAAACTGTTTTTT.

This chain joins TRBV4-3 and TRBJ2-2; no reliable D call. CDR3 size: 15 residues. The V end lost 0 bases, the J end lost 5 bases, and 10 bases lay between the germline ends. Germline V gene sequence: CDR1 LGHNA, CDR2 YSLEER. CDR3 residues: CASSQEKALTGELFF. The CDR3 coding sequence is TGCGCCAGCAGCCAAGAGAAGGCCCTGACCGGGGAGCTGTTTTTT.

This clonotype occurred many times. CDR3 sequence: CASSFRDLAFF. CDR3 sequence (DNA): TGTGCCAGCAGCTTCCGGGACTTAGCGTTCTTC. The chain combines TRBV6-2 or TRBV6-3 with TRBJ2-1; D might be TRBD2 (6 bases). With 6 bases removed from V and 15 bases from J, the gap between germline ends came to 15 bases. The germline gives CDR1 MNHEY, CDR2 SVGEGT. This CDR3 spans 11 amino acids.

V usage is TRBV20-1 and J usage is TRBJ2-3; perhaps D is TRBD1 or TRBD2 (5 bases each). CDR3 size: 13 residues. Trimming stripped 0 bases from V and 12 bases from J, with 16 bases between. Germline loops: CDR1 DFQATT, CDR2 SNEGSKA (reference sequence). CDR3 sequence (DNA): TGCAGTGCTAGAGAAGCCCAGGGCACGGGACAGTATTTT. Protein: CSAREAQGTGQYF.

The J gene is TRBJ1-2, the V gene TRBV28; TRBD1 aligns across 8 bases. This CDR3 has 13 residues. J was trimmed by 8 bases and V by 5 bases; bases with no gene match: 7. Germline V gene sequence: CDR1 MDHEN, CDR2 SYDVKM. Written as DNA, the CDR3 is TGTGCCAGCAGTACAGGACAGGGCGGAGGCTACACCTTC. Amino acids: CASSTGQGGGYTF.

The table lists this clonotype with a few counts. This rearrangement joins TRBV15 to TRBJ1-2; no clear D gene. The CDR3 is made up of 12 amino acids. V lost 7 bases, J lost 0 bases, and 6 bases lay in between. Per the germline V gene, CDR1 is LNHNV and CDR2 is YYDKDF (reference sequence). CDR3 bases: TGTGCCACCATGGCGGCTAACTATGGCTACACCTTC. Translating it yields CATMAANYGYTF.

This clonotype came up many times. This rearrangement joins TRBV9 to TRBJ2-2, with D possibly matching TRBD2 (5 bases). Trimming removed 0 bases at V and 1 base at J, with 7 bases between. The CDR3 contains 15 residues. Germline CDR1 reads SGDLS; CDR2 reads YYNGEE. The CDR3 bases are TGTGCCAGCAGCGTAGTCAGCGGGAACACCGGGGAGCTGTTTTTT. Translation gives CASSVVSGNTGELFF.

This clonotype came up a few times. V is TRBV10-3 and J is TRBJ1-6; D not resolved. Germline V gene data show CDR1 as ENHRY and CDR2 as SYGVKD. The CDR3 consists of 12 residues. Trimming stripped 2 bases from V and 15 bases from J, with 11 bases between. This chain's CDR3 is CAISEDGRLLHF. The CDR3 bases are TGTGCCATCAGTGAGGACGGCCGCCTCCTCCACTTT.

CDR3 sequence (DNA): TGTGCCAGCAGGGACACTCACAATGAGCAGTTCTTC. Amino acids: CASRDTHNEQFF. This chain connects TRBV2 to TRBJ2-1; D perhaps matches TRBD1 (5 bases). The germline V gene encodes CDR1 SNHLY and CDR2 FYNNEI. This CDR3 comprises 12 residues. V was cut by 6 bases and J by 5 bases, with 8 bases left in between.

This clonotype was counted between two and nine times. CDR3 region: CASSQIQGRSDTQYF. The CDR3 DNA follows: TGCGCCAGCAGCCAAATTCAGGGGCGGTCGGATACGCAGTATTTT. V gene TRBV4-1 combines with J gene TRBJ2-3; tentative D call: TRBD1 (6 bases). CDR1 and CDR2 from the germline V gene are MGHRA and YSYEKL. V was trimmed by 2 bases and J by 6 bases, leaving 15 bases between them. This CDR3 spans 15 amino acids.

This clonotype came up a few times. This sequence joins TRBV29-1 and TRBJ2-5; D unresolved. Germline CDR1 SQVTM, CDR2 ANQGSEA. The CDR3 contains 12 residues. The V end lost 3 bases, the J end lost 1 base, and 6 bases lay between the germline ends. This CDR3 is CSVDATQETQYF. CDR3 nucleotide sequence: TGCAGCGTTGACGCCACCCAAGAGACCCAGTACTTC.

This clonotype was found a few times. The chain uses TRBV28 and TRBJ2-1, with TRBD1 as a possible D gene (6 bases). V dropped 5 bases and J dropped 0 bases, with 14 bases sitting between them. Per the germline V gene, CDR1 is MDHEN and CDR2 is SYDVKM. The CDR3 covers 16 residues. In nucleotides, the CDR3 is TGTGCCAGCAGTAGCGGACAGTCCTACTCCTACAATGAGCAGTTCTTC. It yields the protein CASSSGQSYSYNEQFF. Complete variable domain (other parts from reference TRBV28 and TRBJ2-1): DVKVTQSSRYLVKRTGEKVFLECVQDMDHENMFWYRQDPGLGLRLIYFSYDVKMKEKGDIPEGYSVSREKKERFSLILESASTNQTSMYLCASSSGQSYSYNEQFFGPGTRLTVL.

The CDR3 DNA reads TGTGCCAGCAGTTACACGCAGGGCCCCTACGAGCAGTACTTC. This gives the protein CASSYTQGPYEQYF. The rearrangement uses TRBV6-2 or TRBV6-3 and TRBJ2-7, with a tentative D call TRBD1 (5 bases). With 2 bases removed from V and 2 bases from J, the gap between germline ends came to 10 bases. CDR3 size: 14 residues. Germline V gene data show CDR1 as MNHEY and CDR2 as SVGEGT.

This clonotype was counted only a few times. The chain combines TRBV6-6 with TRBJ2-2; TRBD2 matches at 8 bases. V shed 2 bases, J shed 5 bases, and the junction held 4 bases outside the gene matches. Germline CDR1 reads MNHNY; CDR2 reads SVGAGI (reference sequence). This CDR3 is 15 amino acids long. As DNA, the CDR3 is TGTGCCAGCAGTTACAGCGGGGGCAGTACCGGGGAGCTGTTTTTT. Translating gives CASSYSGGSTGELFF.

This clonotype has ten or more counts. V usage is TRBV7-2 and J usage is TRBJ2-3; 12 positions agree with TRBD2. The CDR3 consists of 16 residues. After removal of 4 bases from V and 0 bases from J, the junction contained 2 bases not matched to a gene. Germline CDR1 SGHTA, CDR2 FQGNSA. The CDR3 sequence is CASSSGLAGSTDTQYF. The CDR3 nucleotides are TGTGCCAGCAGCTCTGGACTAGCGGGGAGCACAGATACGCAGTATTTT.

This clonotype was seen a handful of times. The rearrangement uses TRBV10-3 and TRBJ2-7; 8 bases are a match to TRBD1. After removal of 6 bases from V and 3 bases from J, the junction contained 4 bases not matched to a gene. CDR3 size: 13 residues. Germline CDR1 is ENHRY and CDR2 is SYGVKD. The CDR3 is CAISGQGNYEQYF. As DNA, the CDR3 is TGTGCCATCAGCGGACAGGGCAACTACGAGCAGTACTTC.